This T cell receptor beta chain was found in a study of OX40 agonist ivuxolimab in advanced cancers. About the full investigation: Ivuxolimab was an agonistic, fully human IgG2 monoclonal antibody directed against OX40 (CD134), a costimulatory receptor. Intravenous ivuxolimab was administered to patients every 2 weeks at six dose levels: 0.01, 0.1, 0.3, 1.5, 3 and 10 mg/kg. Among the approximately 50 dose-escalation patients, 19 had hepatocellular carcinoma, roughly 15 melanoma, 9 renal cell carcinoma and 9 head and neck cancer. The dose-escalation cohort was 82.7% male with a mean age of about 54 years, ranging from 23 to 79. Prior anti-PD-1, anti-PD-L1 or anti-CTLA-4 therapy was permitted, and checkpoint inhibitors had been received by 30% to 40% of dose-escalation patients. Partial responses were achieved by three dose-escalation patients, of whom one had hepatocellular carcinoma and two had cutaneous melanoma. The point of sequencing TCRbeta in the periphery was to test whether ivuxolimab changed TCR sequence diversity and drove clonal T-cell expansion. The paper reports the monotherapy dose-escalation portion (N of about 52 patients) of the phase I ivuxolimab trial.

About this clone: The target of this receptor is not known. Nothing much larger sits one base from this clone, and base qualities are not available.

Inclusive of the bounding cysteine and phenylalanine, the CDR3 is 14 residues long. Only the CDR3 DNA is retained, 42 bases long and in frame from the first base. V loses 4 bases, J loses 8 bases, and the germline ends lie 17 bases apart. In the germline V gene, CDR1 corresponds to MGHRA and CDR2 to YSYEKL. The trial excluded patients who had a history of autoimmune disease or who were on systemic immunosuppression. Peripheral blood for TCR sequencing was drawn from every dose cohort at baseline, at cycle 4 day 1 and at cycle 7 day 1. Samples were obtained from an open-label, multicenter, first-in-human phase I dose-escalation trial of ivuxolimab. Adults with locally advanced or metastatic melanoma, renal cell carcinoma, hepatocellular carcinoma or head and neck squamous cell carcinoma were enrolled in the trial. Before TCR sequencing, CD4+ T cells and CD8+ T cells from peripheral blood were sorted into separate populations.

To sequence the TCRbeta CDR3 region, genomic DNA was isolated from the sorted cells. TCRbeta CDR3 regions were sequenced using the immunoSEQ Assay. TCRdb limited this immuneACCESS table to in-frame rearrangements with V and J called. A share of clones is missing; checked studies link under half to unresolved V genes, and the rest is unexplained. In all, the sample holds some 87,000 clones, and roughly 88% of those were seen once. Of the sample, 1.5% to 2% is held by the ten largest clones. What the work shows at the level of the full study, not this receptor alone: At doses from 0.1 to 3.0 mg/kg, clonal expansion was seen in both CD4+ and CD8+ blood T cells between baseline and week 6. In the 0.1-3.0 mg/kg groups, partial responders had among the lowest normalized peripheral clonal expansion, particularly in CD8+ T cells. The antigen specificity of the peripheral T cells that underwent clonal expansion was not determined. Low levels of normalized T-cell clonal expansion were also shown by some nonresponding patients. After ivuxolimab, CD8+ T cells had more expanded clones than CD4+ T cells on average.

Here the sequenced sample was CD4+ or CD8+ T cells sorted from blood, taken in a trial of the OX40 agonist ivuxolimab. The sequence is built from TRBV4-1 and TRBJ1-1; matching of 6 bases hints at TRBD1 as the D gene. The TCR was taken from an adult with an advanced solid tumor such as melanoma, head and neck, liver or kidney cancer. The DNA sequence is TGCGCCAGCAGCCCCCTGAGGGGGGCAGGGGAAGCTTTCTTT. Its protein reads: CASSPLRGAGEAFF.